The rows below give T cell receptor beta chains drawn from one sample of a study of blood T cell repertoires in COVID-19. Profiled with immunoSEQ multiplex PCR; TCRdb holds only in-frame clones, not every one. The profile shows 65,000 to 100,000 clones, about 90% of them singletons. The sample was peripheral blood. The source of these receptors is an elderly woman with acute or convalescent COVID-19. CDR3s leave out the opening cysteine and the closing phenylalanine or tryptophan.

v_call	j_call	cdr3_aa
TRBV7-3	TRBJ1-1	ASSASLGGGTEAF
TRBV12-2	TRBJ1-3	ASRLGAPGTGVNGNTIY
TRBV7-8	TRBJ1-2	ASSLRDRGIVNYGYT
TRBV6-6	TRBJ1-4	ASSSSDTAAVRKLF
TRBV29-1	TRBJ2-3	SVEELLPGLSTDTQY
TRBV6-6	TRBJ2-2	ASSYSRGGGELF
TRBV9	TRBJ2-1	ASSVVGVHEQF
TRBV29-1	TRBJ1-4	SVQPEGQINEKLF
TRBV5-1	TRBJ1-1	ASQRDRRYEGEAF
TRBV5-6	TRBJ2-2	ASSWGVAAGELF
TRBV19	TRBJ2-1	ASSADRANNEQF
TRBV25-1	TRBJ1-5	ASSPREEQPQH
TRBV5-6	TRBJ2-2	ASSLRDRGSTGELF
TRBV4-2	TRBJ2-1	ASSQGGGQNNEQF
TRBV7-2	TRBJ1-5	ASSRTGDQPQH